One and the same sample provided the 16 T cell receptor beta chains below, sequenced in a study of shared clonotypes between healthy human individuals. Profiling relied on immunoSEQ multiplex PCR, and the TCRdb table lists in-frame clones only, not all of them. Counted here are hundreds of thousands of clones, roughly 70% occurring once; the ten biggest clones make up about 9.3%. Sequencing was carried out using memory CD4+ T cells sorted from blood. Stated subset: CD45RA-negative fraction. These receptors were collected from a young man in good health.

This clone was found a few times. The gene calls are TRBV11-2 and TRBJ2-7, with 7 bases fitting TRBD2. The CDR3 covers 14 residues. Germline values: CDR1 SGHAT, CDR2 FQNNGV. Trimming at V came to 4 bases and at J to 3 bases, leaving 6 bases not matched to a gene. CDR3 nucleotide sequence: TGTGCCAGCAGCTCTCGACTAGCTGACTACGAGCAGTACTTC. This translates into CASSSRLADYEQYF.

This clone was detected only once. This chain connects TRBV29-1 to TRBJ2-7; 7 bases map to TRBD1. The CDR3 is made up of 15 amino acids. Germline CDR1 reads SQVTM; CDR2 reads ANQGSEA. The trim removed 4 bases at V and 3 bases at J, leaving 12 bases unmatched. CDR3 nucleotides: TGCAGCGTTGTAGCTCACACAGGGGTCGGCTACGAGCAGTACTTC. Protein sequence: CSVVAHTGVGYEQYF.

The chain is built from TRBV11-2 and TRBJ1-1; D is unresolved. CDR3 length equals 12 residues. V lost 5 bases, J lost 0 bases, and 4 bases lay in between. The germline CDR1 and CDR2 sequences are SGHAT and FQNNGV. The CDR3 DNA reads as TGTGCCAGCAGCCCTATGAACACTGAAGCTTTCTTT. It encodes CASSPMNTEAFF.

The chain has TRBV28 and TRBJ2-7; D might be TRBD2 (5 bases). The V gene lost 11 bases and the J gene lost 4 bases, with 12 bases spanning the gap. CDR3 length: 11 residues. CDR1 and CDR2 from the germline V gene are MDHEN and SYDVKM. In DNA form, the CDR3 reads TGTGCCTCCAAGGCGGGTTACGAGCAGTACTTC. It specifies CASKAGYEQYF.

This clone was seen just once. The DNA for the CDR3 is TGTGCCAGCACTAGGACGAGCAGCTCCTACGAGCAGTACTTC. This codes for CASTRTSSSYEQYF. This chain links TRBV6-1 with TRBJ2-7; no clear D. The CDR3 spans 14 residues. In germline, CDR1 is MNHNS, CDR2 SASEGT. V was cut by 7 bases and J by 0 bases, with 13 bases left in between.

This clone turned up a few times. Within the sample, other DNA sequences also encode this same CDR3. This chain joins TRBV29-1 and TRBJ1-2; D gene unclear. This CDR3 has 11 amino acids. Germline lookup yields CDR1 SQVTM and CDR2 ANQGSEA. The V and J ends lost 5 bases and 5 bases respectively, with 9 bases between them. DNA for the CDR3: TGCAGCGTTACACGAGGGTATGGCTACACCTTC. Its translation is CSVTRGYGYTF.

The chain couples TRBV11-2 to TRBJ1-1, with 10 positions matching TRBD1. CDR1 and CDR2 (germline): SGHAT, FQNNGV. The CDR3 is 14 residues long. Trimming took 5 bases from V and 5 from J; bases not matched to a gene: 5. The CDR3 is CASSPRTGGTEAFF. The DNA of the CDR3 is TGTGCCAGCAGCCCCAGGACAGGGGGGACTGAAGCTTTCTTT. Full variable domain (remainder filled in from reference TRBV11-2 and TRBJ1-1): EAGVAQSPRYKIIEKRQSVAFWCNPISGHATLYWYQQILGQGPKLLIQFQNNGVVDDSQLPKDRFSAERLKGVDSTLKIQPAKLEDSAVYLCASSPRTGGTEAFFGQGTRLTVV.

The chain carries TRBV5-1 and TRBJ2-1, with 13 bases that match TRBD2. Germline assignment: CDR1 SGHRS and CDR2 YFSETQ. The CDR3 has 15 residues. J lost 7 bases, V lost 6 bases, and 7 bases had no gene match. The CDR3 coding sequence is TGCGCCAGCATCGGCGGGACTAGCGGGAAGAATGAGCAGTTCTTC. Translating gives CASIGGTSGKNEQFF.

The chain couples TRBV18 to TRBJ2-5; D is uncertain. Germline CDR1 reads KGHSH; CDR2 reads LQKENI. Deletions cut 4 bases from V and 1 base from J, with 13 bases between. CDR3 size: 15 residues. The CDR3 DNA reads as TGTGCCAGCTCACGAGTAGCAGGACGCCAAGAGACCCAGTACTTC. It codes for CASSRVAGRQETQYF. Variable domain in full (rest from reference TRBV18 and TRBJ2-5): NAGVMQNPRHLVRRRGQEARLRCSPMKGHSHVYWYRQLPEEGLKFMVYLQKENIIDESGMPKERFSAEFPKEGPSILRIQQVVRGDSAAYFCASSRVAGRQETQYFGPGTRLLVL.

In nucleotides, the CDR3 is TGTGCCAGCAGTTCACTACCTGGCTACACCTTC. Protein product: CASSSLPGYTF. The chain joins TRBV28 to TRBJ1-2; D is undetermined. Trimming pared 4 bases from V and 7 bases from J, leaving 7 bases between. This CDR3 is 11 amino acids long. Germline-derived CDR1 and CDR2 are MDHEN and SYDVKM.

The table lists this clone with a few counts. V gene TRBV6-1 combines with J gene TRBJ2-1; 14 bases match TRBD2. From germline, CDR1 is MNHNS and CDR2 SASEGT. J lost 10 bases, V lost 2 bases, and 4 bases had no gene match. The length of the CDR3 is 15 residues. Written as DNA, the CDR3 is TGTGCCAGCAGTGAAATCGGACTAGCGGGAGGCGAGCAGTTCTTC. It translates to CASSEIGLAGGEQFF.

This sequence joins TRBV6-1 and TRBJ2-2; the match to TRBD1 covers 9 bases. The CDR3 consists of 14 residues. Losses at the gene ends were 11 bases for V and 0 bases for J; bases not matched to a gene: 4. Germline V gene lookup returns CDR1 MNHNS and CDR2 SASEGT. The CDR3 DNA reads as TGTGCCGGAGGACAGGGGTCGAACACCGGGGAGCTGTTTTTT. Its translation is CAGGQGSNTGELFF.

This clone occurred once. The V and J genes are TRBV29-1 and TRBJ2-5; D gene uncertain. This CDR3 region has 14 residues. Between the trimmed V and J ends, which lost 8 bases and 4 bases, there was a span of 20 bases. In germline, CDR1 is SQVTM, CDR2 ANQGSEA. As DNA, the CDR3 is TGCAGCTTCCTTCCGGCAGGATCCGTAGAGACCCAGTACTTC. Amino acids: CSFLPAGSVETQYF.

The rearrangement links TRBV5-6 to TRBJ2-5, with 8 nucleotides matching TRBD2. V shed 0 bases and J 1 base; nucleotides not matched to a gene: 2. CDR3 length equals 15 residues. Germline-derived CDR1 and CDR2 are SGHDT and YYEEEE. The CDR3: CASSLVAGRQETQYF. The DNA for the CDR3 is TGTGCCAGCAGCTTGGTAGCGGGACGCCAAGAGACCCAGTACTTC. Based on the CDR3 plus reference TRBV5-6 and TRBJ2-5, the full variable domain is DAGVTQSPTHLIKTRGQQVTLRCSPKSGHDTVSWYQQALGQGPQFIFQYYEEEERQRGNFPDRFSGHQFPNYSSELNVNALLLGDSALYLCASSLVAGRQETQYFGPGTRLLVL.

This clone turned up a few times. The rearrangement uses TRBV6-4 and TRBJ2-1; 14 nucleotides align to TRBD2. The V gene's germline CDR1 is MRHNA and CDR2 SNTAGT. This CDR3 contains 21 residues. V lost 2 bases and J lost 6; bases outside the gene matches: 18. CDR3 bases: TGTGCCAGCAGTGACCTTTTGGGTACCGGGACTAGCGGGAGTTGGCCCAATGAGCAGTTCTTC. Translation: CASSDLLGTGTSGSWPNEQFF.

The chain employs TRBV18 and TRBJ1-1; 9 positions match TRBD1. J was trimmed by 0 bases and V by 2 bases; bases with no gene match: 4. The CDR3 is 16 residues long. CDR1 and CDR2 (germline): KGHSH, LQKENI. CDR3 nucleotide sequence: TGTGCCAGCTCACCAACTGGGACAGGGTTGAACACTGAAGCTTTCTTT. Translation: CASSPTGTGLNTEAFF.